This T cell receptor beta chain was identified during a study of blood T cell repertoires in COVID-19. Only in-frame clones appear in the TCRdb table, and some are missing; sequencing was by immunoSEQ multiplex PCR. The table shows over 250,000 clones, with about 87% occurring only once. CDR1 and CDR2 (germline): SGHTA, FQGNSA. CDR3 size: 16 residues. J was trimmed by 5 bases and V by 5 bases; bases with no gene match: 11. J is TRBJ2-5 and V is TRBV7-2; TRBD2 matches at 10 bases. Material: peripheral blood. This sequence was found in a man aged 55-75 years who had recovered from COVID-19. The CDR3 loop is CASSDRAGGLRETQYF. CDR3 nucleotides: TGTGCCAGCAGCGACCGAGCGGGGGGGCTGCGGGAGACCCAGTACTTC.